These 28 T cell receptor beta chains came from one sample sequenced in a study of cytomegalovirus exposure and HLA in healthy donors. The study ran its PCR with 60 Vbeta and 13 Jbeta primers. Clones were sequenced by immunoSEQ multiplex PCR, and TCRdb holds only the in-frame ones, with some missing. The table has about 75,000 clones, 84% seen once. Sequencing used PBMCs. Receptors originate from a man between 65 and 85 years old in good health and CMV-seropositive.

CDR3: CASSLGQINEKLFF. The CDR3 DNA sequence: TGTGCCAGCAGTTTGGGGCAAATTAATGAAAAACTGTTTTTT. This sequence joins TRBV28 and TRBJ1-4, with D perhaps matching TRBD1 (5 bases). Germline CDR1 is MDHEN and CDR2 is SYDVKM. This CDR3 spans 14 amino acids. Trimming cost V 3 bases and J 4 bases, with 9 bases left between them.

This chain links TRBV5-1 with TRBJ1-1; D is possibly TRBD1 (5 bases). In germline, CDR1 is SGHRS, CDR2 YFSETQ. The length of the CDR3 is 14 residues. Trimming stripped 4 bases from V and 1 base from J, with 11 bases between. The CDR3 protein is CASSPDRSNTEAFF. The CDR3 DNA is TGCGCCAGCAGCCCTGACAGATCGAACACTGAAGCTTTCTTT.

This CDR3 is CAWSPGYQTQYF. The CDR3 DNA reads as TGTGCCTGGAGTCCGGGATATCAGACCCAGTACTTC. The V and J genes are TRBV30 and TRBJ2-5, with D perhaps TRBD2 (5 bases). Germline V gene sequence: CDR1 GTSNPN, CDR2 SVGIG (reference sequence). Trimming shortened V by 2 bases and J by 6 bases, and 10 bases separated the two germline ends. The CDR3 is 12 amino acids.

V is TRBV6-5 and J is TRBJ2-1; 7 bases align to TRBD1. J was trimmed by 8 bases and V by 7 bases; bases with no gene match: 11. The CDR3 is made up of 14 amino acids. Germline V gene lookup returns CDR1 MNHEY and CDR2 SVGAGI. CDR3 DNA sequence: TGTGCCAGCAAAGGGACAGCATCAGGCGATGAGCAGTTCTTC. Its protein product is CASKGTASGDEQFF.

The chain links TRBV7-8 to TRBJ2-2; 9 bases line up with TRBD2. Germline V gives CDR1 SGHVS, CDR2 FQNEAQ. The V and J ends lost 5 bases and 2 bases, in that order; junction bases with no gene match: 9. The CDR3 spans 17 residues. The CDR3: CASSRSGGGANTGELFF. The CDR3 nucleotides are TGTGCCAGCAGCCGATCGGGCGGGGGGGCTAACACCGGGGAGCTGTTTTTT.

This clone was found a few times. The chain recombines TRBV5-6 with TRBJ1-5; D not certain. The germline V gene encodes CDR1 SGHDT and CDR2 YYEEEE. Deletions cut 0 bases from V and 6 bases from J, with 7 bases between. This CDR3 contains 13 residues. The CDR3 reads CASSLGFGQPQHF. CDR3 in DNA: TGTGCCAGCAGCTTGGGGTTCGGTCAGCCCCAGCATTTT.

J is TRBJ2-3 and V is TRBV7-9; 12 bases match TRBD2. This CDR3 region has 15 residues. Trimming took 6 bases from V and 5 from J; bases not matched to a gene: 6. Per germline, CDR1 SEHNR and CDR2 FQNEAQ (reference sequence). The CDR3 region is CASRPPGLAGDTQYF. DNA of the CDR3: TGTGCCAGCAGGCCACCGGGACTAGCGGGAGATACGCAGTATTTT.

This clone has only one observation. This rearrangement joins TRBV10-3 to TRBJ2-7, with 7 bases fitting TRBD1. The CDR3 extends over 13 amino acids. The J segment lost 2 bases and the V segment lost 2 bases, leaving 0 bases of the junction unmatched. Germline lookup yields CDR1 ENHRY and CDR2 SYGVKD. The CDR3 loop is CAISETGAYEQYF. CDR3 DNA: TGTGCCATCAGTGAGACAGGGGCCTACGAGCAGTACTTC.

The chain links TRBV10-1 to TRBJ2-7; 7 nucleotides line up with TRBD1. The CDR3 spans 13 residues. The V gene's germline CDR1 is WNHNN and CDR2 SYGVQD (reference sequence). The ends lost 5 bases at V and 4 bases at J; junction bases unmatched: 5. CDR3 in amino acids: CASSRDRKYEQYF. CDR3 DNA: TGCGCCAGCAGTAGGGACAGAAAGTACGAGCAGTACTTC.

J is TRBJ2-3 and V is TRBV20-1; D ambiguous. Trimming removed 0 bases at V and 7 bases at J, with 5 bases between. The CDR3 sequence is 11 residues long. The germline V gene encodes CDR1 DFQATT and CDR2 SNEGSKA (reference sequence). CDR3 sequence: CSARDGHTQYF. The CDR3 nucleotides read TGCAGTGCTAGAGATGGGCATACGCAGTATTTT.

The chain combines TRBV4-3 with TRBJ2-5, with 8 nucleotides matching TRBD1. Germline assignment: CDR1 LGHNA and CDR2 YSLEER. With 1 base clipped from V and 4 bases from J, the junction kept 2 bases outside the gene matches. CDR3 size: 14 residues. The CDR3 nucleotides are TGCGCCAGCAGCCAAGTCGACAGGGGAGAGACCCAGTACTTC. Translation gives CASSQVDRGETQYF.

The rearrangement uses TRBV28 and TRBJ2-7; a weak D match, TRBD1 (6 bases). Trimming took 6 bases from V and 2 from J, leaving 17 bases between them. This CDR3 has 15 amino acids. Germline V CDR1 and CDR2: MDHEN, SYDVKM. CDR3 residues: CASRPAGRGPYEQYF. Here the CDR3 DNA reads TGTGCCAGCAGACCGGCCGGCAGGGGACCCTACGAGCAGTACTTC. The full variable domain, in which reference TRBV28 and TRBJ2-7 provide the parts outside the CDR3, is DVKVTQSSRYLVKRTGEKVFLECVQDMDHENMFWYRQDPGLGLRLIYFSYDVKMKEKGDIPEGYSVSREKKERFSLILESASTNQTSMYLCASRPAGRGPYEQYFGPGTRLTVT.

The chain is built from TRBV7-6 and TRBJ1-1, with D possibly being TRBD1 (5 bases). The ends were cut back, 1 base at V and 0 bases at J, with 9 bases in the middle. Germline V lookup: CDR1 SGHVS, CDR2 FNYEAQ. This CDR3 is 15 amino acids long. In DNA form, the CDR3 reads TGTGCCAGCAGCTTAGATGGGGGGTTGAACACTGAAGCTTTCTTT. This sequence encodes CASSLDGGLNTEAFF.

The chain has TRBV19 and TRBJ2-5, with D possibly being TRBD1 (5 bases). Germline V CDR1 and CDR2: LNHDA, SQIVND (reference sequence). This CDR3 region has 12 residues. The germline V and J ends were trimmed by 5 bases and 6 bases, with 10 bases remaining between them. For the CDR3, the DNA is TGTGCCAGTAGTGGCTCAGGGAAGACCCAGTACTTC. Amino acids: CASSGSGKTQYF.

The chain employs TRBV4-3 and TRBJ1-2; tentatively, D is TRBD1 (5 bases). Germline V lookup: CDR1 LGHNA, CDR2 YSLEER. The V gene lost 4 bases and the J gene lost 4 bases, with 7 bases spanning the gap. The CDR3 loop spans 12 amino acids. CDR3 loop: CASSPGGYGYTF. The CDR3 DNA reads as TGCGCCAGCAGCCCGGGGGGCTATGGCTACACCTTC.

The chain combines TRBV5-4 with TRBJ2-7; TRBD1 agrees at 7 bases. From germline, CDR1 is SGHNT and CDR2 YYREEE (reference sequence). The length of the CDR3 is 15 residues. V lost 3 bases and J lost 2; bases outside the gene matches: 8. CDR3 region: CASSSPGQNTYEQYF. The CDR3 coding sequence is TGTGCCAGCAGCTCCCCGGGACAGAATACCTACGAGCAGTACTTC.

V usage is TRBV18 and J usage is TRBJ2-5; perhaps TRBD1 as D (6 bases). This CDR3 region has 13 residues. Trimming left V 2 bases short and J 3 bases short, with 7 bases between. Germline V CDR1 and CDR2: KGHSH, LQKENI. The CDR3 DNA sequence: TGTGCCAGCTCACCAAGACAGGAAGAGACCCAGTACTTC. Its translation is CASSPRQEETQYF.

The chain recombines TRBV6-1 with TRBJ1-2, with 12 bases fitting TRBD1. CDR3 length: 15 residues. With V trimmed by 2 bases and J by 6 bases, 4 bases remained unmatched. Germline CDR1 and CDR2: MNHNS and SASEGT. Here the CDR3 reads CASSEWGQGAHGYTF. CDR3 coding DNA: TGTGCCAGCAGTGAATGGGGACAGGGGGCGCATGGCTACACCTTC.

This sequence joins TRBV5-4 and TRBJ2-1, with 8 bases aligning to TRBD2. Germline V lookup: CDR1 SGHNT, CDR2 YYREEE (reference sequence). V shed 3 bases, J shed 5 bases, and the junction held 7 bases outside the gene matches. The CDR3 is 15 amino acids. The CDR3 nucleotides are TGTGCCAGCAGCTCTGGACTAGCCCAGGACAATGAGCAGTTCTTC. Its translation: CASSSGLAQDNEQFF.

This clone occurred once. The CDR3 here is CASSLGRGHPLHF. The CDR3 bases are TGTGCCAGCAGCTTGGGGCGGGGTCACCCCCTCCACTTT. The genes are TRBV5-6 and TRBJ1-6; the D is unclear. The CDR3 has 13 residues. Germline V gene sequence: CDR1 SGHDT, CDR2 YYEEEE. Trimming stripped 0 bases from V and 13 bases from J, with 11 bases between.

This clone was counted between two and nine times. The chain joins TRBV7-9 to TRBJ1-1; D is uncertain. CDR3 size: 13 residues. Germline lookup yields CDR1 SEHNR and CDR2 FQNEAQ (reference sequence). The V end was cut by 2 bases, the J end by 5 bases, with 9 bases between. The CDR3 nucleotides are TGTGCCAGCAGCTTAACTGGGGAGACTGAAGCTTTCTTT. The encoded protein is CASSLTGETEAFF. Based on the CDR3 plus reference TRBV7-9 and TRBJ1-1, the full variable domain is DTGVSQNPRHKITKRGQNVTFRCDPISEHNRLYWYRQTLGQGPEFLTYFQNEAQLEKSRLLSDRFSAERPKGSFSTLEIQRTEQGDSAMYLCASSLTGETEAFFGQGTRLTVV.

In its sample, this clone was seen a few times. V is TRBV19 and J is TRBJ1-2, with TRBD1 matching 8 bases. The CDR3 extends over 14 amino acids. V dropped 6 bases and J dropped 5; count of bases not matched to a gene: 8. Germline V lookup: CDR1 LNHDA, CDR2 SQIVND (reference sequence). CDR3 nucleotide sequence: TGTGCCAGTAGACTGGACAGGGCCTCGTATGGCTACACCTTC. This codes for CASRLDRASYGYTF.

The table lists this clone with a few counts. V usage is TRBV19 and J usage is TRBJ1-5; a weak D match, TRBD1 (6 bases). The germline V gene has CDR1 LNHDA and CDR2 SQIVND (reference sequence). Trimming took off 3 bases at V and 4 bases at J, with 13 bases between the two ends. There are 15 residues in the CDR3. The CDR3 DNA sequence: TGTGCCAGTAGTATTAGGACAGACAGGAATCAGCCCCAGCATTTT. Amino acids: CASSIRTDRNQPQHF.

The chain combines TRBV9 with TRBJ1-3; no clear D. The CDR3 is 14 residues long. The ends were cut back, 3 bases at V and 0 bases at J, with 7 bases in the middle. Germline V gives CDR1 SGDLS, CDR2 YYNGEE. This chain's CDR3 is CASSASVSGNTIYF. CDR3 nucleotides: TGTGCCAGCAGCGCCTCGGTCTCTGGAAACACCATATATTTT. Together with reference TRBV9 and TRBJ1-3, the CDR3 gives the full variable domain: DSGVTQTPKHLITATGQRVTLRCSPRSGDLSVYWYQQSLDQGLQFLIQYYNGEERAKGNILERFSAQQFPDLHSELNLSSLELGDSALYFCASSASVSGNTIYFGEGSWLTVV.

The chain has TRBV5-4 and TRBJ2-7; 9 bases are a match to TRBD1. The CDR3 loop spans 14 amino acids. The V and J ends lost 0 bases and 4 bases, in that order; junction bases with no gene match: 2. Germline V CDR1 and CDR2: SGHNT, YYREEE (reference sequence). In DNA form, the CDR3 reads TGTGCCAGCAGCTTGGGACAGGGGGGTTACGAGCAGTACTTC. Encoded protein: CASSLGQGGYEQYF.

This chain uses TRBV7-2 with TRBJ1-5; D not resolved. This CDR3 is built from 13 residues. Trimming removed 4 bases at V and 1 base at J, with 5 bases between. The germline V gene encodes CDR1 SGHTA and CDR2 FQGNSA. CDR3 sequence (DNA): TGTGCCAGCAGCTCAAGCAGCAATCAGCCCCAGCATTTT. This translates into CASSSSSNQPQHF. Looking up the rest from reference TRBV7-2 and TRBJ1-5 gives the full variable domain: GAGVSQSPSNKVTEKGKDVELRCDPISGHTALYWYRQSLGQGLEFLIYFQGNSAPDKSGLPSDRFSAERTGGSVSTLTIQRTQQEDSAVYLCASSSSSNQPQHFGDGTRLSIL.

CDR3 sequence (DNA): TGTGCCAGCAGCTTAAGGGACAGGTCCTACGAGCAGTACTTC. Translating it yields CASSLRDRSYEQYF. The rearrangement joins TRBV7-2 to TRBJ2-7, with 8 positions matching TRBD1. This CDR3 spans 14 amino acids. In germline, CDR1 is SGHTA, CDR2 FQGNSA. J lost 1 base, V lost 2 bases, and 1 base had no gene match.

The chain links TRBV7-2 to TRBJ2-7, with D tentatively TRBD2 (5 bases). Germline V lookup: CDR1 SGHTA, CDR2 FQGNSA. The CDR3 runs to 15 residues. Trimming removed 0 bases from V and 4 bases from J, with 13 bases in between. The CDR3 loop is CASSLAGGAEYEQYF. CDR3 in DNA: TGTGCCAGCAGCTTAGCCGGAGGAGCTGAATACGAGCAGTACTTC.